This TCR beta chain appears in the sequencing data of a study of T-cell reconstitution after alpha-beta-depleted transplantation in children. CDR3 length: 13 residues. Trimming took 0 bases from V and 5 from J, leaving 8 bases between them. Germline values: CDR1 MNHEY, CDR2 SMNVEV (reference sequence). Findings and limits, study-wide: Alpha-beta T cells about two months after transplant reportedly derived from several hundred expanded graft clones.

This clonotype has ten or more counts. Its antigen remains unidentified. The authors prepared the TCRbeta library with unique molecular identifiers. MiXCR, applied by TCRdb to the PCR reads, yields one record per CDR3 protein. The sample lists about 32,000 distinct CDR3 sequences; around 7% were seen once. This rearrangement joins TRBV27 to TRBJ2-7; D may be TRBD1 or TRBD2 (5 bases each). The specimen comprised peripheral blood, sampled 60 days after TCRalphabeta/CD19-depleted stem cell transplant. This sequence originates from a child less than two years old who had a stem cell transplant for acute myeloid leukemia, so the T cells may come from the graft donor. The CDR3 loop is CASSLSGGNEQYF. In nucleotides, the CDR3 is TGTGCCAGCAGTTTATCTGGGGGAAACGAGCAGTACTTC.